These 7 T cell receptor beta chains were sequenced from one sample in a study of blood T cell repertoires in COVID-19. Produced via immunoSEQ multiplex PCR; TCRdb's table is partial and in-frame only. The sample lists tens of thousands of clones, approximately 84% seen once, with roughly 3.8% in the top ten. Sample: peripheral blood. Source of these receptors: a man aged 50 or older with active COVID-19.

The genes are TRBV18 and TRBJ1-3; no clear D. Looked up from germline, CDR1 is KGHSH and CDR2 is LQKENI. The CDR3 has 18 residues. V lost 3 bases and J 0 bases, leaving 18 bases between the germline ends. The chain's CDR3 is CASSPEGFTGNSGNTIYF. In DNA form, the CDR3 reads TGTGCCAGCTCACCCGAGGGCTTCACTGGGAACTCTGGAAACACCATATATTTT.

This rearrangement joins TRBV30 to TRBJ2-7; 11 bases map to TRBD2. The germline gives CDR1 GTSNPN, CDR2 SVGIG (reference sequence). Trimming removed 0 bases from V and 0 bases from J; junction bases left unmatched: 1. The CDR3 runs 15 residues. Here the CDR3 reads CAWSVLAGDSYEQYF. CDR3 DNA: TGTGCCTGGAGTGTACTAGCGGGGGACTCCTACGAGCAGTACTTC.

This clone was found a few times. The chain joins TRBV5-5 to TRBJ1-5, with a tentative D call TRBD1 (5 bases). With 7 bases removed from V and 2 bases from J, the gap between germline ends came to 13 bases. The germline CDR1 and CDR2 sequences are SGHKS and YYEKEE (reference sequence). The CDR3 has 14 amino acids. The CDR3 DNA reads as TGTGCCAGCCGCCCGGGGGTTGGCAATCAGCCCCAGCATTTT. The encoded protein is CASRPGVGNQPQHF.

This clone was seen a handful of times. This chain links TRBV5-1 with TRBJ2-5; D is possibly TRBD1 (7 bases). The CDR3 runs to 14 residues. Per germline, CDR1 SGHRS and CDR2 YFSETQ. V dropped 6 bases and J dropped 1 base, with 13 bases sitting between them. As DNA, the CDR3 is TGCGCCAGCACAGGGGGGATGGTCCAAGAGACCCAGTACTTC. This codes for CASTGGMVQETQYF.

The chain has TRBV2 and TRBJ2-3; 11 bases align to TRBD1. The V and J ends lost 2 bases and 4 bases, in that order; junction bases with no gene match: 5. The length of the CDR3 is 16 residues. Germline V lookup: CDR1 SNHLY, CDR2 FYNNEI. In DNA form, the CDR3 reads TGTGCCAGCAGTGAACTTTGGGGACAGGGGGCAGATACGCAGTATTTT. This encodes CASSELWGQGADTQYF.

The chain has TRBV5-6 and TRBJ2-1; TRBD2 might be the D (6 bases). The CDR3 is made up of 12 amino acids. The ends were cut back, 1 base at V and 9 bases at J, with 8 bases in the middle. The germline gives CDR1 SGHDT, CDR2 YYEEEE. The CDR3 DNA reads TGTGCCAGCAGCTTGTGGGGGGTTGAGCAGTTCTTC. It yields the protein CASSLWGVEQFF.

The rearrangement uses TRBV19 and TRBJ1-1, with D unresolved. CDR1 is LNHDA, CDR2 SQIVND, per germline (reference sequence). This CDR3 is 14 amino acids long. The ends were cut back, 7 bases at V and 0 bases at J, with 12 bases in the middle. CDR3 in amino acids: CASIHPGMNTEAFF. In DNA form, the CDR3 reads TGTGCCAGTATCCATCCGGGTATGAACACTGAAGCTTTCTTT.